What follows are 11 T cell receptor beta chains derived from one specimen sequenced in a study of beta chain features in type 1 diabetes. The whole isolated RNA underwent reverse transcription, so sequencing captured expressed TCRB transcripts. Libraries were prepared by immunoSEQ multiplex PCR; TCRdb keeps only in-frame clonotypes and omits some of them. The table includes more than 350,000 clones, 11% detected once. The source material was naive CD4+ T cells from blood. The source of these receptors is a woman aged 18-29 years in good health.

The rearrangement uses TRBV7-6 and TRBJ2-5; D remains ambiguous. This CDR3 is built from 13 residues. CDR1 is SGHVS, CDR2 FNYEAQ, per germline. Trimming took 3 bases from V and 1 from J, leaving 6 bases between them. The CDR3 DNA sequence: TGTGCCAGCAGCTTCGGTATCCAAGAGACCCAGTACTTC. It specifies CASSFGIQETQYF.

This chain links TRBV10-3 with TRBJ2-1; D may be TRBD2 (6 bases). V lost 7 bases to trimming and J lost 5 bases, with 12 bases between them. The CDR3 consists of 13 residues. The V gene's germline CDR1 is ENHRY and CDR2 SYGVKD. Here the CDR3 DNA reads TGTGCCATCAACCAGCGGGCCGACAATGAGCAGTTCTTC. Translated, it gives CAINQRADNEQFF.

In nucleotides, the CDR3 is TGTGCCAGCAGCCCCGGTCCAGATACGCAGTATTTT. Encoded protein: CASSPGPDTQYF. The chain uses TRBV7-3 and TRBJ2-3; D remains unclear. The CDR3 sequence is 12 residues long. The germline gives CDR1 SGHTA, CDR2 FQGTGA. V gave up 5 bases and J gave up 4 bases, with 7 bases separating them.

In its sample, this clone was seen a few times. The gene calls are TRBV5-1 and TRBJ2-3, with D maybe TRBD1 (6 bases). CDR3 length: 15 residues. Trimming removed 6 bases from V and 4 bases from J, with 18 bases in between. Germline CDR1 and CDR2: SGHRS and YFSETQ. This CDR3 reads CASTLGTPNADTQYF. CDR3 DNA sequence: TGCGCCAGCACCCTCGGGACACCAAACGCAGATACGCAGTATTTT. Drawing the rest from reference TRBV5-1 and TRBJ2-3, the complete variable domain is KAGVTQTPRYLIKTRGQQVTLSCSPISGHRSVSWYQQTPGQGLQFLFEYFSETQRNKGNFPGRFSGRQFSNSRSEMNVSTLELGDSALYLCASTLGTPNADTQYFGPGTRLTVL.

This clone was counted only a few times. The chain couples TRBV30 to TRBJ2-3, with a tentative D call TRBD2 (5 bases). Trimming pared 5 bases from V and 0 bases from J, leaving 15 bases between. Germline CDR1 is GTSNPN and CDR2 is SVGIG (reference sequence). The length of the CDR3 is 15 residues. The CDR3 here is CAWELAGLSTDTQYF. CDR3 DNA: TGTGCCTGGGAATTGGCGGGTTTAAGCACAGATACGCAGTATTTT.

V gene TRBV5-4 combines with J gene TRBJ2-5, with TRBD1 matching over 8 bases. The end of the DNA is better explained by TRBJ2-7, so the J call may be wrong. Germline lookup yields CDR1 SGHNT and CDR2 YYREEE (reference sequence). The CDR3 has 16 residues. The CDR3 is CASSLGGQGLPYEQYF. In DNA form, the CDR3 reads TGTGCCAGCAGCTTGGGAGGACAGGGCCTCCCCTACGAGCAGTACTTC.

This clone was observed a handful of times. This chain connects TRBV7-2 to TRBJ2-1; a weak D match, TRBD1 (5 bases). The CDR3 is 14 amino acids. With 0 bases removed from V and 6 bases from J, the gap between germline ends came to 9 bases. Germline lookup yields CDR1 SGHTA and CDR2 FQGNSA. In DNA, the CDR3 is TGTGCCAGCAGCTTAGCTTGGGGCCGCAATGAGCAGTTCTTC. It is translated as CASSLAWGRNEQFF.

J is TRBJ2-7 and V is TRBV7-2, with 12 bases fitting TRBD1. The germline CDR1 and CDR2 sequences are SGHTA and FQGNSA. J lost 5 bases, V lost 5 bases, and 13 bases had no gene match. The CDR3 is 17 amino acids. The CDR3 DNA sequence: TGTGCCAGCAGCCCCCGCGGCCCCGGGACAGGGGGCCACGAGCAGTACTTC. This sequence encodes CASSPRGPGTGGHEQYF.

V is TRBV30 and J is TRBJ1-5, with a possible D match to TRBD1 (6 bases). Trimming took off 1 base at V and 4 bases at J, with 11 bases between the two ends. This CDR3 contains 14 residues. Germline CDR1 and CDR2: GTSNPN and SVGIG (reference sequence). CDR3 amino acids: CAWSGSRGNQPQHF. CDR3 in DNA: TGTGCCTGGAGTGGATCCAGGGGAAATCAGCCCCAGCATTTT.

V is TRBV4-1 and J is TRBJ1-4, with unresolved D. V lost 1 base, J lost 3 bases, and 15 bases lay in between. CDR3 length: 17 residues. Looked up from germline, CDR1 is MGHRA and CDR2 is YSYEKL. The CDR3 DNA is TGCGCCAGCAGCCAAGCCCCACCATCGGACCCTAATGAAAAACTGTTTTTT. As protein: CASSQAPPSDPNEKLFF.

This clone turned up a few times. The V gene is TRBV10-3, the J gene TRBJ2-5; D call uncertain. CDR1 and CDR2 (germline): ENHRY, SYGVKD. This CDR3 contains 13 residues. Trimming took 4 bases from V and 5 from J, leaving 11 bases between them. As DNA, the CDR3 is TGTGCCATCAGTGTCAGGTTCGGGGAGACCCAGTACTTC. This encodes CAISVRFGETQYF.